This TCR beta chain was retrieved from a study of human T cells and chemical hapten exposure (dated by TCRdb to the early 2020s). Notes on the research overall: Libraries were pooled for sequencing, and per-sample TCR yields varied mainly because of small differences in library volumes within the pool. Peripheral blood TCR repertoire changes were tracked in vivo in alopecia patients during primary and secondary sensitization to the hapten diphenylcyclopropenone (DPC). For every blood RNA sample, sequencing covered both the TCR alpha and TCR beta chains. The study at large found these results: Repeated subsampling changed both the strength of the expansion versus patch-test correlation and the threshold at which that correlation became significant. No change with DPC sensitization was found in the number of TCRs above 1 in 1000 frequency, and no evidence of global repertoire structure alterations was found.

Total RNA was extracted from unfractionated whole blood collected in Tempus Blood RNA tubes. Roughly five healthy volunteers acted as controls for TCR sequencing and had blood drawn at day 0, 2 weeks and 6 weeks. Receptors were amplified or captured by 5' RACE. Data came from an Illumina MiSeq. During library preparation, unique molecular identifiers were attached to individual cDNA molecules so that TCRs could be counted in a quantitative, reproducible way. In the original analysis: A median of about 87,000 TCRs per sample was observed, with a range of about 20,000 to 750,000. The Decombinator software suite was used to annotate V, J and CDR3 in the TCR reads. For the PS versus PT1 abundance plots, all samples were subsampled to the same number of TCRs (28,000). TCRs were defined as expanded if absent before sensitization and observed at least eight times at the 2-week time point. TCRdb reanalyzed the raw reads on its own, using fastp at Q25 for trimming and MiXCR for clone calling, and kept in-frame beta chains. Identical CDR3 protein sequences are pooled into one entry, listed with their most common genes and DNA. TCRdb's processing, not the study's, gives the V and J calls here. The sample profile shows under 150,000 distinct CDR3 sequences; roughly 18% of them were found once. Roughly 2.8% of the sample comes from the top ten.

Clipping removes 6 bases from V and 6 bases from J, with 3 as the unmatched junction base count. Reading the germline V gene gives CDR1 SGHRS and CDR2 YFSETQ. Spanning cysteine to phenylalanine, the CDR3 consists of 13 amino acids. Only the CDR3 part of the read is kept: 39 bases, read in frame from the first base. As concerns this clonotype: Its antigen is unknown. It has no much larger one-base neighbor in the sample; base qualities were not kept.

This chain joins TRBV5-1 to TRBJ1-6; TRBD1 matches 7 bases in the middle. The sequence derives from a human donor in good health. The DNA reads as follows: TGCGCCAGCACCCGGGACAGTAATTCACCCCTCCACTTT. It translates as CASTRDSNSPLHF. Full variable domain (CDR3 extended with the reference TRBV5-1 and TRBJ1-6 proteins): KAGVTQTPRYLIKTRGQQVTLSCSPISGHRSVSWYQQTPGQGLQFLFEYFSETQRNKGNFPGRFSGRQFSNSRSEMNVSTLELGDSALYLCASTRDSNSPLHFGNGTRLTVT.